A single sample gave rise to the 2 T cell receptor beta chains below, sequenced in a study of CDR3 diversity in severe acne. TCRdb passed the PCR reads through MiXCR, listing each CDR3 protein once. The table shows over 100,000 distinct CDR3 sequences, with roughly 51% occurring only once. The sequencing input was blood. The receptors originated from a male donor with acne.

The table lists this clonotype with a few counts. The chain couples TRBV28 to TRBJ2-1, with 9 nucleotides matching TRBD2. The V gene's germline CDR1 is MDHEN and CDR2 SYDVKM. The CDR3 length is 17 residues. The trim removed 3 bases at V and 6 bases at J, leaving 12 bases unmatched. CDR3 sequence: CASSFQGLAGRGNEQFF. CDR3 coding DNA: TGTGCCAGCAGTTTCCAGGGGCTAGCGGGAAGGGGCAATGAGCAGTTCTTC. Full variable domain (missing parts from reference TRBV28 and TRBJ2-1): DVKVTQSSRYLVKRTGEKVFLECVQDMDHENMFWYRQDPGLGLRLIYFSYDVKMKEKGDIPEGYSVSREKKERFSLILESASTNQTSMYLCASSFQGLAGRGNEQFFGPGTRLTVL.

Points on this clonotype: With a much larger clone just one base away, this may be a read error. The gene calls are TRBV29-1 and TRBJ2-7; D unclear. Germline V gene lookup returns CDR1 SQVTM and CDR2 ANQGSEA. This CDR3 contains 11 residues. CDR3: CSVRTSYEQCF. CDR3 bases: TGCAGCGTTAGAACCTCCTACGAGCAGTGCTTC.